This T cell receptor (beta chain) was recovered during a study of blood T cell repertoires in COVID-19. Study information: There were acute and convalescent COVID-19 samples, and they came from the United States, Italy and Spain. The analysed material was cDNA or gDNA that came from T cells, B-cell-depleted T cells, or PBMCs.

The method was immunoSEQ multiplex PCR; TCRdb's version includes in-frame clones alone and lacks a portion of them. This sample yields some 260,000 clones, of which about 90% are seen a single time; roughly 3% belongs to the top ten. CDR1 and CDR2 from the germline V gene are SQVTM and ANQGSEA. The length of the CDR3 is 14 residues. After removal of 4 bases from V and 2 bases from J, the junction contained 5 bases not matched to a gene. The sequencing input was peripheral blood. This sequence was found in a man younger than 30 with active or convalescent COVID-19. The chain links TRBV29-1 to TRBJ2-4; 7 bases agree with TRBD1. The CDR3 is CSVGRTGTKNIQYF. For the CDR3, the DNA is TGCAGCGTTGGGCGGACAGGAACCAAAAACATTCAGTACTTC.